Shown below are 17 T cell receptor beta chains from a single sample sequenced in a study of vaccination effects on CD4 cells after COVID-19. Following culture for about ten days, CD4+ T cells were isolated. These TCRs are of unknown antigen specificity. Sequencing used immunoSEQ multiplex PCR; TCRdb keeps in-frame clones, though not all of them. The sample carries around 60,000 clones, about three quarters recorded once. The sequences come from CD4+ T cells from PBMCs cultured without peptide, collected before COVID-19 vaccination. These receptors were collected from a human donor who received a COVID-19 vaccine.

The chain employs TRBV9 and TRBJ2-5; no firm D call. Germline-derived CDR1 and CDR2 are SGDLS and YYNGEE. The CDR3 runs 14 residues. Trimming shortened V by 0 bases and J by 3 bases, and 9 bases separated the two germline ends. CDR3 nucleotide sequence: TGTGCCAGCAGCGTAGGACCGATAGAAGAGACCCAGTACTTC. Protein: CASSVGPIEETQYF.

The CDR3 reads CASSEADFWGGYNEQFF. CDR3 DNA: TGTGCCAGCAGTGAAGCGGATTTTTGGGGGGGATACAATGAGCAGTTCTTC. The chain uses TRBV6-1 and TRBJ2-1, with 7 nucleotides matching TRBD2. The CDR3 is 17 amino acids. The J segment lost 4 bases and the V segment lost 0 bases, leaving 9 bases of the junction unmatched. Looked up from germline, CDR1 is MNHNS and CDR2 is SASEGT.

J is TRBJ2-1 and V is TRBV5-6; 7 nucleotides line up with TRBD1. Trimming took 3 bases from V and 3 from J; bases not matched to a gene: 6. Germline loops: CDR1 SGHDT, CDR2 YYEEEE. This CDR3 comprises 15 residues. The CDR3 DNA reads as TGTGCCAGCAGCTCAATCCGGGACAGCTACAATGAGCAGTTCTTC. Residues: CASSSIRDSYNEQFF. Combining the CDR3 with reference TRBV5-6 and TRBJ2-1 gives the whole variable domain DAGVTQSPTHLIKTRGQQVTLRCSPKSGHDTVSWYQQALGQGPQFIFQYYEEEERQRGNFPDRFSGHQFPNYSSELNVNALLLGDSALYLCASSSIRDSYNEQFFGPGTRLTVL.

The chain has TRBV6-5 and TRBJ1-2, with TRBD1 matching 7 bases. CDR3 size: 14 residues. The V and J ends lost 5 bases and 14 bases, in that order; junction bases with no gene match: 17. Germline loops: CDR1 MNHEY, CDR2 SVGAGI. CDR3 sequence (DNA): TGTGCCAGCAGTACCCCATCCCAGGGGGGGAGCGGTACCTTC. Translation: CASSTPSQGGSGTF.

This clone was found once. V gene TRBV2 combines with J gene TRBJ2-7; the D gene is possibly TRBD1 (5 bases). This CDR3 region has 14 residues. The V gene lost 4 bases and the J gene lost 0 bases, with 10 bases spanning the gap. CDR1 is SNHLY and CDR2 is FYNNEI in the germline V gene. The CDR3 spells CASSATGSSYEQYV. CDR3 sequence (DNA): TGTGCCAGCAGTGCAACAGGAAGCTCCTACGAGCAGTACGTC.

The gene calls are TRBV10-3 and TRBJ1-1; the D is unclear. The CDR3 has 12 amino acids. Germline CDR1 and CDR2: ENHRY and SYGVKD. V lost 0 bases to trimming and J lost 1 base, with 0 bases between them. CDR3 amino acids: CAISESNTEAFF. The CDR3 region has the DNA TGTGCCATCAGTGAGTCGAACACTGAAGCTTTCTTT.

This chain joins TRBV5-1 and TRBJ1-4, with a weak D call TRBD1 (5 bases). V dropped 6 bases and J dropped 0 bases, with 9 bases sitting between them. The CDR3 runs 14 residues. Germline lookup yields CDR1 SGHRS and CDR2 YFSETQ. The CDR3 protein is CASTDSATNEKLFF. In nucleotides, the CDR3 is TGCGCCAGCACCGACAGCGCAACTAATGAAAAACTGTTTTTT.

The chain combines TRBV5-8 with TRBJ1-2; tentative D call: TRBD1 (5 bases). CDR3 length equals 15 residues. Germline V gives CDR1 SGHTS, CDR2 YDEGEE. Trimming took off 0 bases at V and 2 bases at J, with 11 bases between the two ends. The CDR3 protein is CASSLAGGGNYGYTF. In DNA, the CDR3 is TGTGCCAGCAGCTTGGCTGGGGGAGGCAACTATGGCTACACCTTC.

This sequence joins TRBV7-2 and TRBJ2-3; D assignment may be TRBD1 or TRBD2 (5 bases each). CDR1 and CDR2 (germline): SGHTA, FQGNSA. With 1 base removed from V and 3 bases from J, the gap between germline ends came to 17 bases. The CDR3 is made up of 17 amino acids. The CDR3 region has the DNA TGTGCCAGCAGCTTAGGGGCCGTGTCCGGGGCGACAGATACGCAGTATTTT. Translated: CASSLGAVSGATDTQYF.

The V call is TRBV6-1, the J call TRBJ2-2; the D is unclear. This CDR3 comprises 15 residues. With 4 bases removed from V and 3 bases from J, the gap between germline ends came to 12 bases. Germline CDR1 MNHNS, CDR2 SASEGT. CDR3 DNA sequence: TGTGCCAGCAGTGTAGCAGGAGAATACACCGGGGAGCTGTTTTTT. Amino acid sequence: CASSVAGEYTGELFF.

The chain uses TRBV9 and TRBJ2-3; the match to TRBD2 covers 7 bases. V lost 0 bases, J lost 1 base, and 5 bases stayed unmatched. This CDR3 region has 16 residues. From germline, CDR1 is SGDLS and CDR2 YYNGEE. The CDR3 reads CASSVGAGSGTDTQYF. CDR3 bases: TGTGCCAGCAGCGTAGGAGCGGGGTCAGGCACAGATACGCAGTATTTT.

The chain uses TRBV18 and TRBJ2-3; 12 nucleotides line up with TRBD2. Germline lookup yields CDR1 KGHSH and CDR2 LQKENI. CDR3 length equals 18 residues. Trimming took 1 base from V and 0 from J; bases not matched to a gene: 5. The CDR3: CASSPQTSGGHSTDTQYF. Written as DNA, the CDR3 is TGTGCCAGCTCACCACAGACTAGCGGGGGACACAGCACAGATACGCAGTATTTT.

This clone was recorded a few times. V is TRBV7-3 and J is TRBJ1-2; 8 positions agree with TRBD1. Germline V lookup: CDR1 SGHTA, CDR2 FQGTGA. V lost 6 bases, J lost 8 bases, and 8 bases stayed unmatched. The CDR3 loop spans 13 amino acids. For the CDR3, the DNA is TGTGCCAGCAGTTTAGCGACAGGGGACGGCTACACCTTC. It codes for CASSLATGDGYTF.

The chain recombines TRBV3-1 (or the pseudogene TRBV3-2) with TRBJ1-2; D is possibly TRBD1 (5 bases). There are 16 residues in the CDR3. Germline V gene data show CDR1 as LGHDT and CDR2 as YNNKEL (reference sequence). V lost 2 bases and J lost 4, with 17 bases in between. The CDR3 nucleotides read TGTGCCAGCAGCCAAACCGCCGAGGGGAGCGGCTATGGCTACACCTTC. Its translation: CASSQTAEGSGYGYTF.

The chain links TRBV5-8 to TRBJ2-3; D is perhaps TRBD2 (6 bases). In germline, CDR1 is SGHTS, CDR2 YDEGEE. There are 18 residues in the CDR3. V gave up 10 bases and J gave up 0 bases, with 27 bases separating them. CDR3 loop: CASPNNPGETASTDTQYF. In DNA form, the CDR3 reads TGTGCCTCCCCGAATAATCCGGGGGAGACAGCTAGCACAGATACGCAGTATTTT.

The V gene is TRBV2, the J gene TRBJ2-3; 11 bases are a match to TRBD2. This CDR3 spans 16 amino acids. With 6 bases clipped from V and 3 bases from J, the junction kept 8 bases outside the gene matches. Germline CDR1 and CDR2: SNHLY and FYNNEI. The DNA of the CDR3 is TGTGCCAGCAGCAAACCACTAGCGGGAGATACAGATACGCAGTATTTT. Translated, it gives CASSKPLAGDTDTQYF.

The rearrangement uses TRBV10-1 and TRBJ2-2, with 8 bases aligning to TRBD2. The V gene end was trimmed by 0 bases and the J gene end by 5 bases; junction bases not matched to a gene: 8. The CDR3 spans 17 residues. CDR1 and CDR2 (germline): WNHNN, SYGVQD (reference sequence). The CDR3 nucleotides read TGCGCCAGCAGTGAGTCTCGTGGGACTAGTTTTACCGGGGAGCTGTTTTTT. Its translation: CASSESRGTSFTGELFF.